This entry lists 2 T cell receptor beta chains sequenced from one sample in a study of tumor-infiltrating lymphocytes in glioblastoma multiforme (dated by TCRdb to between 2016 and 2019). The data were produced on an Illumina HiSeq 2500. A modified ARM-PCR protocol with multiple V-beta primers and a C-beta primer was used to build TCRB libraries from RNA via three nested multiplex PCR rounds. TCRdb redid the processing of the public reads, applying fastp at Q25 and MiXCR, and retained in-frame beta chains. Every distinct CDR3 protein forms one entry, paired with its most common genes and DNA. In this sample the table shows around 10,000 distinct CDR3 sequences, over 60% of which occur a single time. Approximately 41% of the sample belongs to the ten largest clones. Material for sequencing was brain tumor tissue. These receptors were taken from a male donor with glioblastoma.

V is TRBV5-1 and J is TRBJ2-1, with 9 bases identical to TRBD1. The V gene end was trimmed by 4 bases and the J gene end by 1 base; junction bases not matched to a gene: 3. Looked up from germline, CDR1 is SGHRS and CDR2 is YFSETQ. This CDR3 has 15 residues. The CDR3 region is CASSAGTGSYNEQFF. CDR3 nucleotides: TGCGCCAGCAGCGCCGGGACAGGGTCCTACAATGAGCAGTTCTTC.

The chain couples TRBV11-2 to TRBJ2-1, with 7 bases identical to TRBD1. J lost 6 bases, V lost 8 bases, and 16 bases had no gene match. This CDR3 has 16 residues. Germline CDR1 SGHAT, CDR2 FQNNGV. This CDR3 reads CASLAVRGPSRNEQFF. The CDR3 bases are TGTGCCAGCTTAGCAGTAAGGGGGCCTTCGCGCAATGAGCAGTTCTTC. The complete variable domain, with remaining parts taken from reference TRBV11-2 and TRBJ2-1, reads EAGVAQSPRYKIIEKRQSVAFWCNPISGHATLYWYQQILGQGPKLLIQFQNNGVVDDSQLPKDRFSAERLKGVDSTLKIQPAKLEDSAVYLCASLAVRGPSRNEQFFGPGTRLTVL.